The sequence of this TCR beta chain was determined in a study of Ad26.COV2.S vaccination and SARS-CoV-2 variants. For the study at large: By the intramuscular route, Ad26.COV2.S was given once, or twice 56 days apart.

The V gene's germline CDR1 is SNHLY and CDR2 FYNNEI. The CDR3 is 15 amino acids. V shed 5 bases and J shed 2 bases, with 13 bases lying between them. Repertoires were generated with immunoSEQ multiplex PCR, while TCRdb's copy carries only in-frame clones and drops some. The repertoire holds 300,000 to 400,000 clones, roughly 84% seen once, with around 3.5% in the top ten. As to treatment: some 20 received Ad26.COV2.S at low or high dose, single or two shots; roughly five received placebo; per-sample allocation not given. All samples were drawn on day 63, counting from the first vaccine or placebo injection.

The sequencing here drew on peripheral blood, taken in a trial of Ad26.COV2.S vaccine versus placebo. The sequence was collected from a person between 18 and 59 years old who received the Ad26.COV2.S COVID-19 vaccine or a placebo. This rearrangement joins TRBV2 to TRBJ2-1; perhaps TRBD1 as D (6 bases). CDR3 DNA: TGTGCCAGCAGTCATGACAGGAAACCCTACAATGAGCAGTTCTTC. Amino acid sequence: CASSHDRKPYNEQFF.